This TCR beta chain was observed in a study of cytomegalovirus exposure and HLA in healthy donors. With 60 Vbeta and 13 Jbeta primers, the PCR was carried out. Libraries were prepared by immunoSEQ multiplex PCR; TCRdb keeps only in-frame clonotypes and omits some of them. The sample lists some 87,000 clones, around 74% occurring once. The V segment lost 8 bases and the J segment 6 bases; nucleotides outside the gene matches: 15. Looked up from germline, CDR1 is MNHNY and CDR2 is SVGAGI (reference sequence). The CDR3 consists of 15 residues. The chain has TRBV6-6 and TRBJ2-7; 8 nucleotides agree with TRBD1. Sequenced: PBMCs. This sequence originates from a man in his fifties or sixties in good health and CMV-seropositive. In DNA form, the CDR3 reads TGTGCCAGCCGTAATTTTCAGGGGGCGGTCAGCGAGCAGTACTTC. Translated, it gives CASRNFQGAVSEQYF.